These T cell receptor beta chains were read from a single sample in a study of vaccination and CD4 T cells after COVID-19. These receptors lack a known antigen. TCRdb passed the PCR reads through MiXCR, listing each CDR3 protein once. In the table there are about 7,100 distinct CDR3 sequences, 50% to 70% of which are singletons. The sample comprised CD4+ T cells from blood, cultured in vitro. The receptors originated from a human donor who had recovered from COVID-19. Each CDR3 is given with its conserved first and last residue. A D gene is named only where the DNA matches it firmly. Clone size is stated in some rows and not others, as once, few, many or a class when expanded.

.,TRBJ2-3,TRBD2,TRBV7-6,CASSRALAGATDTQYF,TGTGCCAGCAGCCGGGCCCTAGCGGGGGCGACAGATACGCAGTATTTT
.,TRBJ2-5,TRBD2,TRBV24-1,CATSEGLAGYQETQYF,TGTGCCACCAGTGAAGGACTAGCGGGGTACCAAGAGACCCAGTACTTC
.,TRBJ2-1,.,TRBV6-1,CASSDHNEQFF,TGTGCCAGCAGTGACCACAATGAGCAGTTCTTC
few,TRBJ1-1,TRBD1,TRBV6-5,CASSSDRDDTEAFF,TGTGCCAGCAGTTCAGACAGGGACGACACTGAAGCTTTCTTT
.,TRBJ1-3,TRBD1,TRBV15,CATSRPGTGKGAIYF,TGTGCCACCAGCAGACCTGGGACAGGGAAGGGAGCCATATATTTT
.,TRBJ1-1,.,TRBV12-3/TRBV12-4,CASSPPGTPKAFF,TGTGCCAGCAGCCCCCCCGGGACTCCCAAAGCTTTCTTT
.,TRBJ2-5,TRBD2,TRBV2,CASSVEAGGLATQYF,TGTGCCAGCAGTGTGGAAGCGGGGGGGCTGGCGACCCAGTACTTC
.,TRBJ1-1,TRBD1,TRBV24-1,CATSDLHQGGTEAFF,TGTGCCACCAGTGATTTGCATCAGGGGGGTACTGAAGCTTTCTTT
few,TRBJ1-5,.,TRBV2,CASREDRYQPQHF,TGTGCCAGCAGAGAGGACAGATATCAGCCCCAGCATTTT
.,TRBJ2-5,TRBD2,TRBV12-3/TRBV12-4,CASTRTSGALETQYF,TGTGCCAGCACTAGGACTAGCGGGGCGTTAGAGACCCAGTACTTC
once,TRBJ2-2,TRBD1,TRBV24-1,CATSDPGQGLSGELFF,TGTGCCACCAGTGATCCGGGACAGGGGTTATCCGGGGAGCTGTTTTTT
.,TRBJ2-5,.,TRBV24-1,CATSAGQETQYF,TGTGCCACCAGTGCAGGGCAAGAGACCCAGTACTTC
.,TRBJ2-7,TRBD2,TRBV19,CASSIGGGPYEQYF,TGTGCCAGTAGTATTGGCGGGGGACCCTACGAGCAGTACTTC
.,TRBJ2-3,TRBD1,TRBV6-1,CATRTGGGDTQYF,TGTGCCACCCGGACAGGGGGTGGTGATACGCAGTATTTT
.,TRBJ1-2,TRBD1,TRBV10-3,CAISEAGGLEVYTF,TGTGCCATCAGTGAGGCAGGGGGGCTAGAGGTCTACACCTTC
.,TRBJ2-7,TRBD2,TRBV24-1,CATSDHPLCVERTRGYEQYF,TGTGCCACCAGTGATCACCCGCTTTGCGTGGAACGGACTAGAGGCTACGAGCAGTACTTC
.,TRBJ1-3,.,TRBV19,CASTSQGSGNTIYF,TGTGCCAGTACCTCACAGGGCTCTGGAAACACCATATATTTT
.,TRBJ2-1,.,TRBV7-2,CASSQSRISSYNEQFF,TGTGCCAGCAGCCAATCCAGGATATCCTCCTACAATGAGCAGTTCTTC
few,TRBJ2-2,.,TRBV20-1,CSASRSRSGELFF,TGCAGTGCTAGTCGTAGTCGGTCCGGGGAGCTGTTTTTT
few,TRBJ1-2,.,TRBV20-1,CSAIWREGYTF,TGCAGTGCTATTTGGAGGGAAGGCTACACCTTC
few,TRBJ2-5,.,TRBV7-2,CASSSGWGAETQYF,TGTGCCAGCAGCTCGGGATGGGGGGCAGAGACCCAGTACTTC
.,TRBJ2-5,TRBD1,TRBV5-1,CASSPGTGGYQETQYF,TGCGCCAGCAGCCCGGGGACAGGGGGCTACCAAGAGACCCAGTACTTC
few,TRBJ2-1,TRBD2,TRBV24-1,CATSDPGGAGVEQFF,TGTGCCACCAGTGACCCGGGGGGAGCGGGAGTAGAGCAGTTCTTC
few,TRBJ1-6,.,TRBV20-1,CSARVWGNSPLHF,TGCAGTGCTAGAGTATGGGGGAATTCACCCCTCCACTTT
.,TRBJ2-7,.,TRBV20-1,CSAWDRDRLSYEQYF,TGCAGTGCTTGGGACCGGGACCGACTCTCCTACGAGCAGTACTTC
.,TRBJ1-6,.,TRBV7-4,CASSLARFSIPTPHYNSPLHF,TGTGCCAGCAGCTTAGCACGCTTCTCGATTCCGACCCCCCACTATAATTCACCCCTCCACTTT
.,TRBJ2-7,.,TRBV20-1,CSASGLVEYEQYF,TGCAGTGCCAGTGGTCTAGTGGAGTACGAGCAGTACTTC
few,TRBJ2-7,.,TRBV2,CASSEAGYGQYF,TGTGCCAGCAGTGAAGCGGGATACGGGCAGTACTTC
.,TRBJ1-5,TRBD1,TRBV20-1,CSARDRQGAGQPQHF,TGCAGTGCTAGAGATCGCCAGGGGGCGGGTCAGCCCCAGCATTTT
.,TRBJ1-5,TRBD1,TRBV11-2,CASSSGDQGAQHF,TGTGCCAGCAGCTCAGGAGACCAGGGGGCCCAGCATTTT
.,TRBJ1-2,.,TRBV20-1,CSASRSYGYTF,TGCAGTGCTAGCAGAAGCTATGGCTACACCTTC